The rows below give T cell receptor beta chains drawn from one sample of a study of blood T cell repertoires in COVID-19. Assay used: immunoSEQ multiplex PCR; TCRdb lists only in-frame clones, some missing. Altogether fewer than 200,000 clones are present, roughly 84% being singletons, with the ten largest covering 0.95% to 1.5%. Sequenced: peripheral blood. The receptor source for this set is a man aged 55 to 70 who had recovered from COVID-19. Both conserved end residues are part of each CDR3. Fields, in order: D gene, J gene, V gene, clone size, CDR3 protein, CDR3 DNA. A D gene is named only where the DNA matches it firmly. The size entry is marked missing in some rows and otherwise reads once, few, many or a size class.

>-|TRBJ2-3|TRBV6-5|few
CASANYGGFTDTQYF
TGTGCCAGCGCTAATTACGGGGGATTCACAGATACGCAGTATTTT
>TRBD1|TRBJ2-3|TRBV10-3|-
CAISESTGGTDTQYF
TGTGCCATCAGTGAGTCTACAGGGGGAACAGATACGCAGTATTTT
>TRBD1|TRBJ1-5|TRBV7-9|-
CASSFGTGGPGNQPQHF
TGTGCCAGCAGCTTCGGGACAGGGGGCCCGGGCAATCAGCCCCAGCATTTT
>-|TRBJ2-1|TRBV7-6|-
CASSAREPSYNEQFF
TGTGCCAGCAGCGCCCGGGAACCCTCCTACAATGAGCAGTTCTTC
>-|TRBJ1-6|TRBV5-4|-
CASSLGLKGERGSPLHF
TGTGCCAGCAGCTTGGGACTAAAGGGGGAAAGGGGGTCACCCCTCCACTTT
>-|TRBJ1-1|TRBV6-5|-
CASLLGQRNTEAFF
TGTGCCAGCCTTCTCGGACAGAGGAACACTGAAGCTTTCTTT
>TRBD1|TRBJ1-6|TRBV12-3/TRBV12-4|few
CASMDRRDSPLHF
TGTGCCAGCATGGACAGGCGAGATTCACCCCTCCACTTT
>TRBD1|TRBJ2-5|TRBV2|few
CASRKDRGGLQETQYF
TGTGCCAGCAGAAAGGACAGGGGCGGACTCCAAGAGACCCAGTACTTC
>TRBD1|TRBJ1-4|TRBV10-3|-
CAISRDRRPLPTNEKLFF
TGTGCCATCAGCAGGGACAGACGTCCTCTCCCAACTAATGAAAAACTGTTTTTT
>-|TRBJ2-5|TRBV6-5|-
CASSPTNGEETQYF
TGTGCCAGCTCCCCGACTAACGGGGAGGAGACCCAGTACTTC
>-|TRBJ2-7|TRBV27|-
CASSPGAGTYEQYF
TGTGCCAGCAGTCCCGGCGCGGGAACCTACGAGCAGTACTTC
>TRBD1|TRBJ1-2|TRBV27|-
CASSPGTGNGYTF
TGTGCCAGCAGTCCCGGGACAGGGAATGGCTACACCTTC
>TRBD1|TRBJ2-2|TRBV6-5|-
CASRTTGGRAGELFF
TGTGCCAGCAGAACGACAGGGGGCAGAGCCGGGGAGCTGTTTTTT
>-|TRBJ2-1|TRBV13|-
CASSPGVNEQFF
TGTGCCAGCAGCCCAGGGGTCAATGAGCAGTTCTTC
>TRBD2|TRBJ2-1|TRBV6-2/TRBV6-3|-
CASSRAGAGNEQFF
TGTGCCAGCAGTCGAGCGGGGGCGGGCAATGAGCAGTTCTTC
>TRBD1|TRBJ1-1|TRBV9|-
CASSVDGQGVTEAFF
TGTGCCAGCAGCGTAGACGGACAGGGGGTGACTGAAGCTTTCTTT
>TRBD2|TRBJ2-3|TRBV7-7|once
CASSLGGGAPDTQYF
TGTGCTAGCAGCTTAGGCGGGGGGGCCCCAGATACGCAGTATTTT
>-|TRBJ1-2|TRBV30|-
CAWEGRDSNSNYGYTF
TGTGCCTGGGAGGGGAGGGATTCCAATTCTAACTATGGCTACACCTTC
>TRBD1|TRBJ2-2|TRBV9|-
CASSVIPLDRSNTGELFF
TGTGCCAGCAGCGTGATACCCCTGGACAGGTCGAACACCGGGGAGCTGTTTTTT
>-|TRBJ1-3|TRBV7-2|-
CASSNSYVSGNTIYF
TGTGCCAGCTCAAACAGCTATGTCTCTGGAAACACCATATATTTT
>TRBD2|TRBJ2-5|TRBV7-2|-
CASSPYGGGAVETQYF
TGTGCCAGCAGCCCCTACGGCGGGGGGGCGGTAGAGACCCAGTACTTC
>TRBD1|TRBJ2-3|TRBV7-6|-
CASSLGRQTGTGTDTQYF
TGTGCCAGCAGCTTAGGCCGACAGACAGGGACGGGCACAGATACGCAGTATTTT
>-|TRBJ1-4|TRBV21-1|-
CAPKGGTGVLANEKLFF
TGTGCCCCCAAAGGGGGGACAGGGGTTCTGGCTAATGAAAAACTGTTTTTT
>-|TRBJ1-3|TRBV6-5|few
CASGPTRPIYF
TGTGCCAGTGGGCCTACTCGGCCCATATATTTT
>TRBD1|TRBJ2-7|TRBV7-9|-
CASSPTGQLAYEQYF
TGTGCCAGCAGCCCAACGGGACAGTTGGCCTACGAGCAGTACTTC
>-|TRBJ1-1|TRBV9|-
CASSETVGLDYAEAFF
TGTGCCAGCAGCGAAACCGTGGGCCTTGACTATGCTGAAGCTTTCTTT
>-|TRBJ1-2|TRBV24-1|-
CATSRENYGYTF
TGTGCCACTAGCCGGGAGAACTATGGCTACACCTTC
>TRBD2|TRBJ2-1|TRBV5-1|-
CASSSLAGGKYNEQFF
TGCGCCAGCAGCTCCCTAGCGGGGGGCAAGTACAATGAGCAGTTCTTC
>-|TRBJ1-1|TRBV7-9|-
CASSFPGYTEAFF
TGTGCCAGCAGCTTCCCAGGGTACACTGAAGCTTTCTTT
>-|TRBJ1-2|TRBV18|-
CASSPLQPDSNYGYTF
TGTGCCAGCTCACCTCTACAACCCGACAGTAACTATGGCTACACCTTC
>TRBD1|TRBJ2-7|TRBV11-2|once
CASSLWTGLTYEQYF
TGTGCCAGCAGCTTATGGACAGGGTTAACCTACGAGCAGTACTTC
>TRBD2|TRBJ2-1|TRBV2|-
CASSEDFWGSGGRPFF
TGTGCCAGCAGTGAAGACTTCTGGGGTAGCGGGGGACGACCGTTCTTC
>TRBD1|TRBJ1-1|TRBV27|-
CASSLWGQSTEAFF
TGTGCCAGCAGTTTATGGGGACAGTCCACTGAAGCTTTCTTT
>TRBD1|TRBJ1-2|TRBV7-9|-
CASSPGQTHGYTF
TGTGCCAGCAGCCCGGGACAGACTCATGGCTACACCTTC
>-|TRBJ1-5|TRBV3-1/TRBV3-2|-
CASSQEENQPQHF
TGTGCCAGCAGCCAAGAGGAGAACCAGCCCCAGCATTTT
>-|TRBJ1-6|TRBV30|-
CAWSVPSRGLNSPLHF
TGTGCCTGGAGTGTACCTTCCCGGGGTCTTAATTCACCCCTCCACTTT
>TRBD2|TRBJ2-3|TRBV9|few
CASSFTLAGDGTDTQYF
TGTGCCAGCAGCTTCACTCTAGCGGGGGATGGGACAGATACGCAGTATTTT
>TRBD1|TRBJ1-5|TRBV28|-
CASSPTGEGGQPQHF
TGTGCCAGCAGTCCGACAGGGGAAGGGGGGCAGCCCCAGCATTTT
>-|TRBJ1-2|TRBV7-2|-
CASSGTVNSNYGYTF
TGTGCCAGCAGCGGTACAGTCAATTCTAACTATGGCTACACCTTC
>-|TRBJ1-3|TRBV13|few
CASSLGRGQTNTIYF
TGTGCCAGCAGCTTAGGCCGGGGACAAACAAACACCATATATTTT
>TRBD2|TRBJ2-1|TRBV6-4|-
CASRALAGGYNEQFF
TGTGCCAGCAGGGCGCTAGCGGGGGGGTACAATGAGCAGTTCTTC
>TRBD2|TRBJ2-3|TRBV4-3|-
CASSQEASGVNTQYF
TGCGCCAGCAGCCAAGAAGCTAGCGGGGTTAATACGCAGTATTTT
>-|TRBJ1-2|TRBV6-6|-
CASSQQLGATNYGYTF
TGTGCCAGCAGCCAACAACTGGGGGCGACTAACTATGGCTACACCTTC
>TRBD1|TRBJ1-3|TRBV9|once
CASSVDLGGLGNTIYF
TGTGCCAGCAGCGTAGACCTAGGGGGCCTGGGAAACACCATATATTTT
>TRBD1|TRBJ2-1|TRBV6-5|-
CASSRQGPNNEQFF
TGTGCCAGCAGTCGACAGGGCCCGAACAATGAGCAGTTCTTC
>TRBD1|TRBJ1-1|TRBV19|-
CASSTPGQGRVAFF
TGTGCCAGTAGTACCCCCGGACAGGGTCGGGTAGCTTTCTTT
>-|TRBJ1-5|TRBV15|-
CATSRDGADNQPQHF
TGTGCCACCAGCAGAGATGGGGCCGATAATCAGCCCCAGCATTTT
>-|TRBJ1-2|TRBV7-2|-
CASSLQVDNYGYTF
TGTGCCAGCAGCTTACAGGTAGACAACTATGGCTACACCTTC
>-|TRBJ1-5|TRBV2|-
CASSEGGPGPQHF
TGTGCCAGCAGTGAGGGAGGCCCCGGGCCCCAGCATTTT
>-|TRBJ1-2|TRBV6-1|once
CASSEEQNYGYTF
TGTGCCAGCAGTGAAGAACAGAACTATGGCTACACCTTC
>-|TRBJ2-2|TRBV11-3|once
CASSSRQNTGELFF
TGTGCCAGCAGCTCCCGACAGAACACCGGGGAGCTGTTTTTT
>TRBD1|TRBJ1-2|TRBV12-3/TRBV12-4|-
CASSFRTGVGYTF
TGTGCCAGCAGTTTTCGGACAGGGGTTGGCTACACCTTC
>TRBD1|TRBJ1-1|TRBV19|-
CASSTGGSVPEAFF
TGTGCCAGTAGTACAGGGGGCTCAGTCCCTGAAGCTTTCTTT
>-|TRBJ1-4|TRBV25-1|-
CASSRLLGGSNEKLFF
TGTGCCAGCAGTCGTCTCTTGGGGGGATCTAATGAAAAACTGTTTTTT
>-|TRBJ2-7|TRBV6-6|-
CASSYRGPSEQYF
TGTGCCAGCAGTTATAGAGGCCCTAGCGAGCAGTACTTC
>-|TRBJ2-7|TRBV2|-
CASSELDRSYEQYF
TGTGCCAGCAGTGAACTGGACAGATCCTACGAGCAGTACTTC
>TRBD1|TRBJ1-2|TRBV6-1|-
CASSEDRGRYGYTF
TGTGCCAGCAGTGAGGACAGGGGGAGATATGGCTACACCTTC
>TRBD1|TRBJ2-7|TRBV7-2|-
CASSYRQGDEQYF
TGTGCCAGCAGCTACAGACAGGGAGACGAGCAGTACTTC
>TRBD2|TRBJ2-3|TRBV3-1/TRBV3-2|-
CASSQNSGGDTQYF
TGTGCCAGCAGCCAAAACAGCGGGGGCGATACGCAGTATTTT
>TRBD1|TRBJ2-1|TRBV4-2|-
CASSQQITGGGEQFF
TGTGCCAGCAGCCAACAAATAACAGGGGGTGGTGAGCAGTTCTTC